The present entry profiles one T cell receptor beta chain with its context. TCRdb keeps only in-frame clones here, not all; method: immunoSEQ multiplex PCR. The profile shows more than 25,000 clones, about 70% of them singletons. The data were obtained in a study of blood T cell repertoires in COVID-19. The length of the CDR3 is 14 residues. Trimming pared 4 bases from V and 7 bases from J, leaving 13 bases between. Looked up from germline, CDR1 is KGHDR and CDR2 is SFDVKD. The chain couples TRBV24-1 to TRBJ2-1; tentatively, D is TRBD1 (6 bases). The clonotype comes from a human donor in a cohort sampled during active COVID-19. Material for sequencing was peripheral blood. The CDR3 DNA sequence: TGTGCCACCAGTGAGGCCGGGACACGAAATGAGCAGTTCTTC. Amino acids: CATSEAGTRNEQFF.